The clone carrying this TCR beta chain was seen more than once but under ten times. Its antigen is not identified. This record comes from a study of T-cell memory formation after mild COVID-19. As for the study in general: TCR clustering was largely donor specific. The study's findings and limits: Pre-infection memory held some responding clones, suggesting pre-existing cross-reactive T cells responded. The main location of contracting CD4+ clones was CM and EM, and that of contracting CD8+ clones was EMRA.

The authors produced TCR alpha and TCR beta cDNA libraries with sample barcodes and UMIs by 5'RACE using constant-segment primers. A single record per CDR3 protein comes from TCRdb applying MiXCR to the 5' RACE reads. The sample yields under 300,000 distinct CDR3 sequences, under 20% seen once. The V end lost 5 bases, the J end lost 13 bases, and 23 bases lay between the germline ends. Germline V gives CDR1 SGHVS, CDR2 FQNEAQ. This CDR3 has 14 amino acids. The sample taken for sequencing was PBMCs or a T cell subset sorted from them (not recorded which). This TCR derives from a man younger than 30 who had mild COVID-19 (a few samples of this study predate the infection). Cell type and time point are not known. The chain combines TRBV7-8 with TRBJ1-2, with a weak D call TRBD1 (5 bases). CDR3 region: CASSDYKKGPSGTF. The CDR3 nucleotides read TGTGCCAGCAGCGACTACAAAAAGGGACCATCGGGCACCTTC.